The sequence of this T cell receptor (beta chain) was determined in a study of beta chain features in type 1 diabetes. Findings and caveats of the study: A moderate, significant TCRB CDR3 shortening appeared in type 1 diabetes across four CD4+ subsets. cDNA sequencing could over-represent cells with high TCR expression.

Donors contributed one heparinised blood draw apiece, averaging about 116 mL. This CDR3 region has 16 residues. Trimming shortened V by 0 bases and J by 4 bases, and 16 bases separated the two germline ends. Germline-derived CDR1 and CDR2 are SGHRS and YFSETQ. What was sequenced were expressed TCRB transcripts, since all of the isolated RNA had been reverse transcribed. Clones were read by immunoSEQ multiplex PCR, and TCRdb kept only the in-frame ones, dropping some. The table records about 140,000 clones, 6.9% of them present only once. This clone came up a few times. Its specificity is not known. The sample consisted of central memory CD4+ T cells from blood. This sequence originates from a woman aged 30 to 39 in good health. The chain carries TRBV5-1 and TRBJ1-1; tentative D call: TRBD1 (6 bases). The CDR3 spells CASSLAWAGVSTEAFF. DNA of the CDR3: TGCGCCAGCAGCTTGGCCTGGGCAGGGGTGAGCACTGAAGCTTTCTTT.